Following are 29 T cell receptor beta chains from one sample sequenced in a study of T cells in Graves' hyperthyroidism and ophthalmopathy. Researchers took RNA transcripts and amplified the TCR beta CDR3 regions from them. With the HTBI primer set, the TCR CDR3 went through a first round of RT-PCR. Using its own MiXCR run on the multiplex PCR reads, TCRdb lists one record per CDR3 protein. The sample records around 290,000 distinct CDR3 sequences, 10% to 15% being singletons. The sequenced material came from blood. These TCRs come from a woman aged 25 to 39 with Graves' hyperthyroidism that later progressed to Graves' ophthalmopathy.

This clonotype was seen a handful of times. As DNA, the CDR3 is TGTGCCAGCAGCCACGCCAGAGCAGGGGCGGAGACCCAGTACTTC. It is translated as CASSHARAGAETQYF. The rearrangement uses TRBV4-2 and TRBJ2-5; D is possibly TRBD1 (6 bases). Per germline, CDR1 LGHNA and CDR2 YNFKEQ. Trimming took 3 bases from V and 5 from J, leaving 16 bases between them. CDR3 length: 15 amino acids.

This clonotype was recorded many times. The genes are TRBV30 and TRBJ2-1; 7 positions agree with TRBD1. Germline lookup yields CDR1 GTSNPN and CDR2 SVGIG (reference sequence). CDR3 size: 14 residues. V shed 3 bases, J shed 4 bases, and the junction held 6 bases outside the gene matches. CDR3 amino acids: CAWRGTAAYNEQFF. In DNA, the CDR3 is TGTGCCTGGAGAGGGACAGCCGCATACAATGAGCAGTTCTTC.

This chain uses TRBV19 with TRBJ2-1, with D possibly TRBD2 on 6 matching bases. Germline V gene lookup returns CDR1 LNHDA and CDR2 SQIVND (reference sequence). Trimming pared 11 bases from V and 6 bases from J, leaving 23 bases between. This CDR3 is 15 amino acids long. The CDR3 nucleotides are TGTGCCGGCTCAAAGGCGGGATCCTCTTTCAATGAGCAGTTCTTC. Amino acids: CAGSKAGSSFNEQFF.

V and J are TRBV6-2 or TRBV6-3 and TRBJ1-3; TRBD1 is a possible D gene (6 bases). Germline-derived CDR1 and CDR2 are MNHEY and SVGEGT. The germline V and J ends were trimmed by 6 bases and 5 bases, with 8 bases remaining between them. The CDR3 consists of 12 residues. DNA for the CDR3: TGTGCCAGCAGGGGGGCTAGAAACACCATATATTTT. Its protein is CASRGARNTIYF.

This clonotype has a count of ten or more. The V call is TRBV27, the J call TRBJ2-3, with D unresolved. The CDR3 is 14 amino acids. V lost 7 bases and J 0 bases, leaving 11 bases between the germline ends. From germline, CDR1 is MNHEY and CDR2 SMNVEV (reference sequence). The CDR3 reads CASTQRRSTDTQYF. CDR3 in DNA: TGTGCCAGCACTCAGCGCCGAAGCACAGATACGCAGTATTTT.

For this clonotype: With a much larger clone just one base away, this may be a read error. V and J are TRBV2 and TRBJ2-2; TRBD1 matches at 7 bases. The CDR3 consists of 15 residues. CDR1 SNHLY and CDR2 FYNNEI come from the germline V gene. In DNA form, the CDR3 reads TGTGCCAGCAGCCTACAGGGGCGGAACACCGGGGAGCTGGTTTTT. Its translation is CASSLQGRNTGELVF.

This clonotype came up a few times. The chain recombines TRBV27 with TRBJ2-4; 7 bases fit TRBD1. The CDR3 loop spans 13 amino acids. Germline loops: CDR1 MNHEY, CDR2 SMNVEV (reference sequence). The ends lost 5 bases at V and 7 bases at J; junction bases unmatched: 5. As DNA, the CDR3 is TGTGCCAGCAGTGCGACAGGGTTGAACATTCAGTACTTC. This codes for CASSATGLNIQYF.

There are many counts of this clonotype. This chain uses TRBV11-2 with TRBJ2-3; a weak D match, TRBD2 (5 bases). Germline assignment: CDR1 SGHAT and CDR2 FQNNGV. CDR3 size: 16 residues. V lost 3 bases to trimming and J lost 2 bases, with 15 bases between them. The CDR3 nucleotides are TGTGCCAGCAGCTTTTCCCGGACCGGGGTCACAGATACGCAGTATTTT. It codes for CASSFSRTGVTDTQYF.

This clonotype has ten or more counts. The CDR3 loop is CASSPGTGEYNEQFF. CDR3 nucleotide sequence: TGTGCCAGCAGTCCCGGGACAGGGGAATACAATGAGCAGTTCTTC. The rearrangement uses TRBV7-6 and TRBJ2-1; 10 bases fit TRBD1. The CDR3 contains 15 residues. Germline V gene sequence: CDR1 SGHVS, CDR2 FNYEAQ. Trimming removed 6 bases from V and 4 bases from J; junction bases left unmatched: 6.

This clonotype was seen at least ten times. The gene calls are TRBV20-1 and TRBJ1-6, with a tentative D call TRBD1 (5 bases). The CDR3 length is 14 residues. CDR1 is DFQATT and CDR2 is SNEGSKA in the germline V gene (reference sequence). V lost 5 bases to trimming and J lost 5 bases, with 13 bases between them. Written as DNA, the CDR3 is TGCAGTGCTGACTTGGGACTTAATAATTCACCCCTCCACTTT. Its translation is CSADLGLNNSPLHF.

The rearrangement links TRBV27 to TRBJ2-1, with a possible D match to TRBD1 (5 bases). The CDR3 totals 15 residues. The V end lost 3 bases, the J end lost 8 bases, and 17 bases lay between the germline ends. From germline, CDR1 is MNHEY and CDR2 SMNVEV (reference sequence). In DNA form, the CDR3 reads TGTGCCAGCAGTTTCGGCAGACAGACCAACGATGAGCAGTTCTTC. The encoded protein is CASSFGRQTNDEQFF.

This clonotype was observed a few times. The rearrangement links TRBV15 to TRBJ2-5; D is unclear. Germline values: CDR1 LNHNV, CDR2 YYDKDF (reference sequence). The V and J ends lost 1 base and 1 base respectively, with 13 bases between them. The CDR3 has 16 amino acids. CDR3 in amino acids: CATSRVGLLVQETQYF. Written as DNA, the CDR3 is TGTGCCACCAGCAGAGTTGGCCTTCTGGTCCAAGAGACCCAGTACTTC.

This clonotype was detected a few times. The rearrangement uses TRBV7-9 and TRBJ2-2, with 9 bases matching TRBD1. After removal of 4 bases from V and 6 bases from J, the junction contained 6 bases not matched to a gene. Germline CDR1 is SEHNR and CDR2 is FQNEAQ (reference sequence). CDR3 length equals 15 residues. The CDR3 DNA reads as TGTGCCAGCAGCTACGGGACAGGGTCATCCGGGGAGCTGTTTTTT. It yields the protein CASSYGTGSSGELFF.

This clonotype appeared many times. V is TRBV4-1 and J is TRBJ2-5; D may be TRBD1 or TRBD2 (5 bases each). Germline loops: CDR1 MGHRA, CDR2 YSYEKL. V was cut by 4 bases and J by 0 bases, with 9 bases left in between. The CDR3 runs 14 residues. The CDR3 reads CASSPGRYQETQYF. The DNA of the CDR3 is TGCGCCAGCAGCCCGGGACGGTACCAAGAGACCCAGTACTTC.

This clonotype came up many times. The J gene is TRBJ2-2, the V gene TRBV12-5; tentative D call: TRBD1 (6 bases). Germline CDR1 LGHNT, CDR2 FRNRAP. Trimming stripped 0 bases from V and 2 bases from J, with 13 bases between. The CDR3 has 17 residues. CDR3 sequence: CASGLVQGHTNTGELFF. Here the CDR3 DNA reads TGTGCTAGTGGTTTGGTACAGGGACACACAAACACCGGGGAGCTGTTTTTT.

This clonotype was seen at least ten times. The V and J genes are TRBV11-2 and TRBJ2-7; D might be TRBD1 or TRBD2, each matching 5 bases. The V end was cut by 0 bases, the J end by 9 bases, with 21 bases between. CDR3 length equals 16 residues. Germline assignment: CDR1 SGHAT and CDR2 FQNNGV. CDR3 nucleotides: TGTGCCAGCAGCTTAGAAGTTGAGGGACCTAATAGTGTGCAGTACTTC. This translates into CASSLEVEGPNSVQYF.

This clonotype was detected many times. The V call is TRBV28, the J call TRBJ2-7; D remains ambiguous. Germline CDR1 and CDR2: MDHEN and SYDVKM. The V end lost 4 bases, the J end lost 2 bases, and 12 bases lay between the germline ends. This CDR3 is built from 14 residues. The CDR3 DNA reads as TGTGCCAGCAGTTGGGCTAGTATGGCCTACGAGCAGTACTTC. Residues: CASSWASMAYEQYF.

The CDR3 loop is CSGMLRGTGNTIYF. CDR3 sequence (DNA): TGCAGTGGGATGCTTAGGGGGACGGGAAACACCATATATTTT. This chain uses TRBV20-1 with TRBJ1-3; tentative D call: TRBD1 (6 bases). Germline V lookup: CDR1 DFQATT, CDR2 SNEGSKA (reference sequence). The CDR3 runs 14 residues. V lost 7 bases and J lost 4, with 17 bases in between.

The sample holds many counts of this clonotype. The chain couples TRBV27 to TRBJ2-1, with 9 bases aligning to TRBD2. Germline assignment: CDR1 MNHEY and CDR2 SMNVEV (reference sequence). Losses at the gene ends were 6 bases for V and 2 bases for J; bases not matched to a gene: 5. The CDR3 contains 15 residues. The CDR3 DNA sequence: TGTGCCAGCAGGCGAGCGGGGGGTGCCTACAATGAGCAGTTCTTC. This translates into CASRRAGGAYNEQFF.

This clonotype was counted a few times. The genes are TRBV20-1 and TRBJ2-3; tentative D call: TRBD2 (5 bases). This CDR3 has 13 amino acids. CDR1 and CDR2 (germline): DFQATT, SNEGSKA (reference sequence). V lost 0 bases and J lost 6, with 10 bases in between. CDR3 bases: TGCAGTGCTAGAGATGAGGGCCCGGATACGCAGTATTTT. This sequence encodes CSARDEGPDTQYF.

This clonotype has a count of ten or more. V and J are TRBV11-3 and TRBJ1-1, with TRBD1 matching over 8 bases. The ends lost 5 bases at V and 6 bases at J; junction bases unmatched: 8. This CDR3 contains 14 residues. Germline-derived CDR1 and CDR2 are SGHNT and YENEEA. The CDR3 sequence is CASSASGGYAEAFF. In nucleotides, the CDR3 is TGTGCCAGCAGCGCATCAGGGGGCTACGCTGAAGCTTTCTTT.

This clonotype was observed at least ten times. The CDR3 loop is CASNTAGGGTDTQYF. The CDR3, as DNA: TGTGCCAGCAATACGGCGGGAGGCGGCACAGATACGCAGTATTTT. The chain links TRBV5-6 to TRBJ2-3, with TRBD2 matching 8 bases. V shed 6 bases, J shed 1 base, and the junction held 7 bases outside the gene matches. The germline V gene has CDR1 SGHDT and CDR2 YYEEEE. The CDR3 spans 15 residues.

The sample holds many counts of this clonotype. This sequence joins TRBV7-8 and TRBJ1-6; 7 bases fit TRBD1. The germline CDR1 and CDR2 sequences are SGHVS and FQNEAQ. The CDR3 covers 22 residues. V lost 4 bases and J lost 15; bases outside the gene matches: 36. The chain's CDR3 is CASSSPRIDRDYLEPTLRYLHF. The CDR3 DNA reads as TGTGCCAGCAGCTCCCCCCGTATCGACAGGGATTATCTGGAGCCCACCTTGAGATACCTCCACTTT.

The rearrangement uses TRBV4-1 and TRBJ2-7, with D perhaps matching TRBD1 or TRBD2 (5 bases each). V shed 1 base and J shed 3 bases, with 22 bases lying between them. CDR3 length equals 18 residues. CDR1 and CDR2 from the germline V gene are MGHRA and YSYEKL. The CDR3 protein is CASSQGASRGDVFYEQYF. DNA of the CDR3: TGCGCCAGCAGCCAAGGGGCTTCACGGGGCGACGTCTTCTACGAGCAGTACTTC.

The rearrangement joins TRBV12-3 or TRBV12-4 to TRBJ2-5; 14 nucleotides align to TRBD2. This CDR3 has 17 amino acids. Trimming removed 0 bases from V and 6 bases from J; junction bases left unmatched: 6. The CDR3 loop reads CASSLAGTSGSGKTQYF. In DNA, the CDR3 is TGTGCCAGCAGTTTAGCGGGGACTAGCGGGAGTGGGAAGACCCAGTACTTC.

J is TRBJ2-7 and V is TRBV27; 10 bases agree with TRBD1. The CDR3 covers 15 residues. CDR1 is MNHEY, CDR2 SMNVEV, per germline (reference sequence). V dropped 2 bases and J dropped 4; count of bases not matched to a gene: 5. The CDR3 nucleotides are TGTGCCAGCAGTTTAGAGGGACAGGGGTTGTACGAGCAGTACTTC. Translated: CASSLEGQGLYEQYF.

The DNA for the CDR3 is TGCAGTGCTAGAGACTTACTAGCGGGAGGGAACACCGGGGAGCTGTTTTTT. This sequence encodes CSARDLLAGGNTGELFF. This sequence joins TRBV20-1 and TRBJ2-2, with 12 bases identical to TRBD2. CDR1 and CDR2 (germline): DFQATT, SNEGSKA (reference sequence). The length of the CDR3 is 17 residues. The V and J ends lost 0 bases and 1 base, in that order; junction bases with no gene match: 3.

A word on this clonotype: A much larger clonotype is one base distant, so this may be a read error. The chain recombines TRBV7-9 with TRBJ1-1; the D is unclear. There are 12 residues in the CDR3. Between the trimmed V and J ends, which lost 11 bases and 4 bases, there was a span of 14 bases. Germline V lookup: CDR1 SEHNR, CDR2 FQNEAQ (reference sequence). CDR3 protein: CAGNYWSTEAFF. In nucleotides, the CDR3 is TGTGCCGGCAACTACTGGAGCACTGAAGCTTTCTTT.

DNA for the CDR3: TGTGCCAGCAGTCCAGCCAGGCTGGCACCGTACGAGCAGTACTTC. Amino acid sequence: CASSPARLAPYEQYF. The chain couples TRBV27 to TRBJ2-7; D uncertain. V lost 5 bases and J 4 bases, leaving 18 bases between the germline ends. The germline gives CDR1 MNHEY, CDR2 SMNVEV (reference sequence). The CDR3 contains 15 residues.